The T cell receptor (beta chain) described here comes from a study of shared clonotypes between healthy human individuals. Overall study results and limits: Inspection by rarefaction showed sorted-subset sequencing to be incomplete despite large depth.

Trimming took off 3 bases at V and 4 bases at J, with 19 bases between the two ends. The CDR3 runs to 16 residues. Per the germline V gene, CDR1 is MGHRA and CDR2 is YSYEKL. About this clone itself: The antigen remains unidentified.

TCRdb's copy holds only in-frame clones and misses some; the assay was immunoSEQ multiplex PCR. The table has 2 million to 2.5 million clones, approximately 93% seen once; the top ten hold approximately 0.4%. The chain recombines TRBV4-1 with TRBJ2-7, with a tentative D call TRBD1 (5 bases). The sequence was collected from a man younger than 35 in good health. Some clones in this sample may be carry-over from other donors' samples. The source material was naive CD4+ T cells from PBMCs. The subset was: CD45RA+ positively selected. As DNA, the CDR3 is TGCGCCAGCAGCCAGCTACCGAGGACACTAAAATACGAGCAGTACTTC. Protein: CASSQLPRTLKYEQYF.